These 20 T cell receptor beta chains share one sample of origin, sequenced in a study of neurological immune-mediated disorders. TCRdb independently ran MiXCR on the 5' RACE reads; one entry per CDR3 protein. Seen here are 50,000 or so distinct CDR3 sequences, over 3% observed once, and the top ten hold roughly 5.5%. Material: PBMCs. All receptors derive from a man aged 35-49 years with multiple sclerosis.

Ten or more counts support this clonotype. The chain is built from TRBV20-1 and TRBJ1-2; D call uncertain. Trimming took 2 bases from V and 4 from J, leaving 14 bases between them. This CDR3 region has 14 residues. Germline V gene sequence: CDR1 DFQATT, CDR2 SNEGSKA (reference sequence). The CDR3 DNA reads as TGCAGTGCTAGACCCTGGGGAAGCCTCTATGGCTACACCTTC. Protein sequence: CSARPWGSLYGYTF.

In DNA, the CDR3 is TGCAGCGCCCGCATAGGGACAGGGCTGGGGGGAACTGAAGCTTTCTTT. Its protein product is CSARIGTGLGGTEAFF. The V gene is TRBV29-1, the J gene TRBJ1-1; 9 bases map to TRBD1. Germline assignment: CDR1 SQVTM and CDR2 ANQGSEA. With V trimmed by 7 bases and J by 5 bases, 17 bases remained unmatched. The CDR3 spans 16 residues.

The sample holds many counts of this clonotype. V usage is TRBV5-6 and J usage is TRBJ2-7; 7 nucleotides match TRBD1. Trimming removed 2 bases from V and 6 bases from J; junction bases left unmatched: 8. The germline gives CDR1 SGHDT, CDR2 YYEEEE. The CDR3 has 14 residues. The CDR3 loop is CASSLPNRGREQYF. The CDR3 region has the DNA TGTGCCAGCAGCTTACCCAACAGGGGACGCGAGCAGTACTTC. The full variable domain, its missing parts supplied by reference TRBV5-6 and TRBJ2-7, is DAGVTQSPTHLIKTRGQQVTLRCSPKSGHDTVSWYQQALGQGPQFIFQYYEEEERQRGNFPDRFSGHQFPNYSSELNVNALLLGDSALYLCASSLPNRGREQYFGPGTRLTVT.

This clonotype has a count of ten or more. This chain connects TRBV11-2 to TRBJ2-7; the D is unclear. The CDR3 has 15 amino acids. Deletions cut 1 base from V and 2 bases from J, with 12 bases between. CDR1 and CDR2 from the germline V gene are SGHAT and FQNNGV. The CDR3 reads CASSLATRNTYEQYF. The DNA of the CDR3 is TGTGCCAGCAGCTTAGCAACGCGGAACACCTACGAGCAGTACTTC.

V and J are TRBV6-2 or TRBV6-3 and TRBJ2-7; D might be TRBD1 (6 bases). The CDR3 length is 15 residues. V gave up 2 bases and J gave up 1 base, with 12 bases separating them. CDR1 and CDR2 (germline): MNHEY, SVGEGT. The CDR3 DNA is TGTGCCAGCAGTTACCCCCAAGGACAGTCCTACGAGCAGTACTTC. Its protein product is CASSYPQGQSYEQYF.

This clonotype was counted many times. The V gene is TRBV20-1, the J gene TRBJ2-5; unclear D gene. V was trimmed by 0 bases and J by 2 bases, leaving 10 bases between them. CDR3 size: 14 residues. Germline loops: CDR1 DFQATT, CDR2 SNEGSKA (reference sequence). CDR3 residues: CSARDVSGQETQYF. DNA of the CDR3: TGCAGTGCTAGAGATGTATCAGGTCAAGAGACCCAGTACTTC.

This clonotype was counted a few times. In DNA, the CDR3 is TGTGCCAGCAGAACTAGCGGGGGGGCAGTAGATACGCAGTATTTT. It is translated as CASRTSGGAVDTQYF. This rearrangement joins TRBV6-6 to TRBJ2-3, with TRBD2 identical over 13 bases. The CDR3 contains 15 residues. The germline V gene encodes CDR1 MNHNY and CDR2 SVGAGI (reference sequence). The junction had 5 bases not matched to a gene; V was cut back by 6 bases and J by 5 bases.

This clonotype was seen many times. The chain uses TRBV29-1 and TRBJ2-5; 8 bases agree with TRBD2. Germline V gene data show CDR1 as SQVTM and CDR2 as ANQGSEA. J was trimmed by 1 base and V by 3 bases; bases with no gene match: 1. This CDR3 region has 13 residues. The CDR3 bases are TGCAGCGTTGAGCGGGGGGCCCAAGAGACCCAGTACTTC. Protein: CSVERGAQETQYF.

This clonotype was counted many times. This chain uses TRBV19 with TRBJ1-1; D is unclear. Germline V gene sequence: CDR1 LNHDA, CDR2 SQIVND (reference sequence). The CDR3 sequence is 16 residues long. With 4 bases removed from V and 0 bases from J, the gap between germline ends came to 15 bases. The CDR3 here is CASSTLLVGLNTEAFF. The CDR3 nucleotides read TGTGCCAGTAGTACCCTCCTGGTGGGGTTGAACACTGAAGCTTTCTTT.

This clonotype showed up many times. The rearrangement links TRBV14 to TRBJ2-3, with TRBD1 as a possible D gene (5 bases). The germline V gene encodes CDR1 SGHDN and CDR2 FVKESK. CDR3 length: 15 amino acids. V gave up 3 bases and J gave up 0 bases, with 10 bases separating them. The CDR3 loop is CASSQKDKSTDTQYF. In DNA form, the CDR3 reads TGTGCCAGCAGCCAGAAGGACAAAAGCACAGATACGCAGTATTTT.

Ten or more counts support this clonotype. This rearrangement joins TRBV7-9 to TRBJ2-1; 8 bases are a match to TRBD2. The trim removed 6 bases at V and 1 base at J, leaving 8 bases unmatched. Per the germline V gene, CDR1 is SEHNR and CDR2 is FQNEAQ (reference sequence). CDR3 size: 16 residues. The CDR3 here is CASRSNGGASYNEQFF. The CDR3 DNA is TGTGCCAGCAGGTCTAACGGGGGGGCGTCCTACAATGAGCAGTTCTTC.

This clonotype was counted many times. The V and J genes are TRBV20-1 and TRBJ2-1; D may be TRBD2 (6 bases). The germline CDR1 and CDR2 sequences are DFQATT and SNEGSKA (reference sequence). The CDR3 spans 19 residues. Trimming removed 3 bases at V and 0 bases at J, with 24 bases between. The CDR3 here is CSASVGGPSDYSSYNEQFF. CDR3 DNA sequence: TGCAGTGCTAGTGTCGGCGGGCCTTCGGACTACTCCTCCTACAATGAGCAGTTCTTC.

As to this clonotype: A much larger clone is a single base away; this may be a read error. Here the CDR3 DNA reads TGTGCCAGCAGCGCCCGAATAGCTAACATTCAGTACTTC. It yields the protein CASSARIANIQYF. V gene TRBV5-5 combines with J gene TRBJ2-4; D is undetermined. This CDR3 is built from 13 residues. Trimming left V 4 bases short and J 7 bases short, with 12 bases between. Germline V gene lookup returns CDR1 SGHKS and CDR2 YYEKEE (reference sequence).

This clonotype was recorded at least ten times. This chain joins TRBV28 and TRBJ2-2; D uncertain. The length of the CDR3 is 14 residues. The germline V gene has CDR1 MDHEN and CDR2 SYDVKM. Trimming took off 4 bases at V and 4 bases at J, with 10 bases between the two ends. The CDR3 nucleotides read TGTGCCAGCAGTTCCCGCCCAGCCACCGGGGAGCTGTTTTTT. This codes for CASSSRPATGELFF.

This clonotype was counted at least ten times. The CDR3 reads CASSQANRAGYTF. The CDR3 nucleotides are TGTGCCAGCAGCCAGGCGAACAGGGCTGGCTACACCTTC. This chain joins TRBV3-1 and TRBJ1-2, with D tentatively TRBD1 (6 bases). The ends were cut back, 3 bases at V and 7 bases at J, with 12 bases in the middle. The CDR3 length is 13 residues. Germline V lookup: CDR1 LGHDT, CDR2 YNNKEL (reference sequence).

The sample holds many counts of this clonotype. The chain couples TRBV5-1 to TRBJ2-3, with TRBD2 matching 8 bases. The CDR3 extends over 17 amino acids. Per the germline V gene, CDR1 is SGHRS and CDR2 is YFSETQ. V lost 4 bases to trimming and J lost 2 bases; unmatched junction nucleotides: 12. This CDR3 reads CASSPGGGGPVTDTQYF. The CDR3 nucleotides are TGCGCCAGCAGCCCGGGGGGCGGGGGGCCCGTCACAGATACGCAGTATTTT.

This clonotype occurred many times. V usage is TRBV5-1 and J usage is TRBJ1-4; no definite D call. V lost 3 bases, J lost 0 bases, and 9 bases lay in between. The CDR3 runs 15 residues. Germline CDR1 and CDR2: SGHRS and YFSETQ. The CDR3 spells CASSSAGSTNEKLFF. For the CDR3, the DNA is TGCGCCAGCAGCTCGGCGGGGTCAACTAATGAAAAACTGTTTTTT.

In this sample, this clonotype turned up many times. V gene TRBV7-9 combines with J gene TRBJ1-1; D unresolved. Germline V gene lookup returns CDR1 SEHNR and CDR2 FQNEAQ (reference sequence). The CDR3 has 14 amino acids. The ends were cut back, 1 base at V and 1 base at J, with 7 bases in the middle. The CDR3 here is CASSLEERNTEAFF. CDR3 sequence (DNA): TGTGCCAGCAGCTTAGAGGAGAGGAACACTGAAGCTTTCTTT.

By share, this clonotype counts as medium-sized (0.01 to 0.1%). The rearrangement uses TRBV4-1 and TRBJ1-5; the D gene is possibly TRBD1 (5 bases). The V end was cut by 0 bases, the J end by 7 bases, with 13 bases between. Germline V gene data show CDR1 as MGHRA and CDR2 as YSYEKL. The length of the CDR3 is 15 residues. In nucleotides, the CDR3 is TGCGCCAGCAGCCAAGAAATGAGGAGGGACCAGCCCCAGCATTTT. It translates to CASSQEMRRDQPQHF.

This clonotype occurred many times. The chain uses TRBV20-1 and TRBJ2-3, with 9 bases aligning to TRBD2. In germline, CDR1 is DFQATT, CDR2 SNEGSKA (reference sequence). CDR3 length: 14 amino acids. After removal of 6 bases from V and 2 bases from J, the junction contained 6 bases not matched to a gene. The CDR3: CSAQERGDTDTQYF. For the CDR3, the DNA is TGCAGTGCCCAAGAGCGGGGGGACACAGATACGCAGTATTTT.